This T cell receptor (beta chain) is from a study of beta chain features in type 1 diabetes. Across the study: Healthy donors resembled patients in age, gender and cell yields. Study observations and caveats: Highly expressing activated T cells could be over-counted with a cDNA template. Researchers report that Type 1 diabetes patients had moderately but significantly shorter TCRB CDR3s across all four CD4+ subsets.

As every portion of the isolated RNA was reverse transcribed, the sequencing read expressed TCRB transcripts. Here immunoSEQ multiplex PCR was the method, and the copy in TCRdb shows in-frame clones only, minus some. The table records hundreds of thousands of clones, around 68% of them present only once. This clone has more than one count but fewer than ten. As yet, its antigen is unknown. Staining for CD45RO/CCR7/CD25/CD127/CD95/CD27 allowed sorting of CD4+ naive, central memory, regulatory and stem cell-like memory cells. Losses at the gene ends were 3 bases for V and 12 bases for J; bases not matched to a gene: 1. Germline assignment: CDR1 SGHTA and CDR2 FQGNSA. This CDR3 comprises 12 residues.

The clonotype comes from a man between 25 and 39 years old in good health. The chain couples TRBV7-2 to TRBJ2-1; TRBD2 matches at 11 bases. The source material was naive CD4+ T cells from blood. As DNA, the CDR3 is TGTGCCAGCAGCTTTAGCGGGAGGGTGCAGTTCTTC. This codes for CASSFSGRVQFF.